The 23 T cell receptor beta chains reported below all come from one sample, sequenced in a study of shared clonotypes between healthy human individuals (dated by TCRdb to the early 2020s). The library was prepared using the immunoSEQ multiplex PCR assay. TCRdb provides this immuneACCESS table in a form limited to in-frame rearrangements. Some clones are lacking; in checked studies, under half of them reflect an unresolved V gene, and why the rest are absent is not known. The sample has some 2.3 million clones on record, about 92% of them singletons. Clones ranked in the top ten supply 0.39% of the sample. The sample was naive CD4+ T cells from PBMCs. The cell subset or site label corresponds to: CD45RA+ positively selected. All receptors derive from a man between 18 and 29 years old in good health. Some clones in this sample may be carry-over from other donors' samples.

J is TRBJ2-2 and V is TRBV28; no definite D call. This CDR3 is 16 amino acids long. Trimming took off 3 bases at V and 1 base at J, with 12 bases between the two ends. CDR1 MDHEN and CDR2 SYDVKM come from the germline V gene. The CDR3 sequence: CASSLVGILNTGELFF. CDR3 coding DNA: TGTGCCAGCAGTTTGGTGGGTATATTGAACACCGGGGAGCTGTTTTTT.

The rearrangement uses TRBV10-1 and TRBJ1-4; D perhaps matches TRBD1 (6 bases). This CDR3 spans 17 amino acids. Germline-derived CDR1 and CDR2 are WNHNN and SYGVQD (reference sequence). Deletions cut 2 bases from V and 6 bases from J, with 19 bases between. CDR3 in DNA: TGCGCCAGCAGTGAGGGCCCAGGGGCCTTTAAAGATGAAAAACTGTTTTTT. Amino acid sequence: CASSEGPGAFKDEKLFF.

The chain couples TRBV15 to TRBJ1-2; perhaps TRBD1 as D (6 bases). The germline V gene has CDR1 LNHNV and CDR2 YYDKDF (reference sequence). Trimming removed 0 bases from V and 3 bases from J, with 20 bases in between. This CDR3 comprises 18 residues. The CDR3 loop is CATSRDRLGGLLDYGYTF. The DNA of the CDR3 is TGTGCCACCAGCAGAGACCGTCTGGGGGGGCTCTTGGACTATGGCTACACCTTC. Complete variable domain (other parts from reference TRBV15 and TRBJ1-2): DAMVIQNPRYQVTQFGKPVTLSCSQTLNHNVMYWYQQKSSQAPKLLFHYYDKDFNNEADTPDNFQSRRPNTSFCFLDIRSPGLGDTAMYLCATSRDRLGGLLDYGYTFGSGTRLTVV.

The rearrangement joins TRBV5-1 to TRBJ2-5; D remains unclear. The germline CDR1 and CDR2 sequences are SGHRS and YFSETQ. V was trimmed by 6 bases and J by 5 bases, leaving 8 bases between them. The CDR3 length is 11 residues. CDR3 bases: TGCGCCAGCACGGTTGGGGAGACCCAGTACTTC. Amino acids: CASTVGETQYF.

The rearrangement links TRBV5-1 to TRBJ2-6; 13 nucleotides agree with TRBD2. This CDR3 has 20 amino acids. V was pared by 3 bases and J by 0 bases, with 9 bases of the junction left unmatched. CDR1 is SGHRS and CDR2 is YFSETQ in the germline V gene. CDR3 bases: TGCGCCAGCAGCTGGTCCGGGACTAGCGGGACGACCTCTGGGGCCAACGTCCTGACTTTC. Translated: CASSWSGTSGTTSGANVLTF.

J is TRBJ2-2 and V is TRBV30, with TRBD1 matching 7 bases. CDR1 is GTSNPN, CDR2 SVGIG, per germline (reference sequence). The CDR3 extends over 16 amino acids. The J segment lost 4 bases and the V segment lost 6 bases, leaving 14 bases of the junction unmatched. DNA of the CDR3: TGTGCCTGCCCAGGGGGACGGCAACTGATCACCGGGGAGCTGTTTTTT. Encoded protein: CACPGGRQLITGELFF.

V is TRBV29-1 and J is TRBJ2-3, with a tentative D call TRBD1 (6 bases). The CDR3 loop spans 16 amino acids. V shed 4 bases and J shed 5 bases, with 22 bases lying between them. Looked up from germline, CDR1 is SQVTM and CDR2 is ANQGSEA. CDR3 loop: CSVAQGARGFRDTQYF. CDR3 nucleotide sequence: TGCAGCGTTGCGCAGGGAGCCAGGGGTTTTAGAGATACGCAGTATTTT.

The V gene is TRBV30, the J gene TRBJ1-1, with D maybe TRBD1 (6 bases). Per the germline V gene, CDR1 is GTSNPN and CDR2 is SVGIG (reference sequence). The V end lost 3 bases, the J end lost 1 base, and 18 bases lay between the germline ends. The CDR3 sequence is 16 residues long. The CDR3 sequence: CAWSQRRGHPNTEAFF. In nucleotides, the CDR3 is TGTGCCTGGAGCCAAAGGCGGGGACATCCGAACACTGAAGCTTTCTTT.

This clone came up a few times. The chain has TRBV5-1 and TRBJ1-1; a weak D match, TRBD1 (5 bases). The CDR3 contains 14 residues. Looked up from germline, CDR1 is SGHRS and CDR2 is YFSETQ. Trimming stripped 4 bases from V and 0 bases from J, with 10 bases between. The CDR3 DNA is TGCGCCAGCAGCGGGGGACGGTTGAACACTGAAGCTTTCTTT. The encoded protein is CASSGGRLNTEAFF. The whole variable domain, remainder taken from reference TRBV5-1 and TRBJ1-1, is KAGVTQTPRYLIKTRGQQVTLSCSPISGHRSVSWYQQTPGQGLQFLFEYFSETQRNKGNFPGRFSGRQFSNSRSEMNVSTLELGDSALYLCASSGGRLNTEAFFGQGTRLTVV.

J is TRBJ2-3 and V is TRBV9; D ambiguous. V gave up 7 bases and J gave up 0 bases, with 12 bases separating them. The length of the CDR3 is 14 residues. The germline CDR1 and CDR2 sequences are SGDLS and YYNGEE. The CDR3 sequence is CASGTPTSTDTQYF. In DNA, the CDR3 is TGTGCCAGCGGCACTCCGACTAGCACAGATACGCAGTATTTT.

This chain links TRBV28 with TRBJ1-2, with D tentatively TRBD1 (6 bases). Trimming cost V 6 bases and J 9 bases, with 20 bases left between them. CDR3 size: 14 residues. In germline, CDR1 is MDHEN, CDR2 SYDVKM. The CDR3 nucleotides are TGTGCCAGCAGGGAAAGGGGGTCCTTGGCGCGCTACACCTTC. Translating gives CASRERGSLARYTF.

For the CDR3, the DNA is TGTGCCAGCAGCTTCCTCAGGGTTGAGGCTGAAGCTTTCTTT. As protein: CASSFLRVEAEAFF. The chain carries TRBV5-6 and TRBJ1-1; the D gene is possibly TRBD1 (5 bases). This CDR3 region has 14 residues. Trimming pared 2 bases from V and 6 bases from J, leaving 14 bases between. Germline CDR1 and CDR2: SGHDT and YYEEEE.

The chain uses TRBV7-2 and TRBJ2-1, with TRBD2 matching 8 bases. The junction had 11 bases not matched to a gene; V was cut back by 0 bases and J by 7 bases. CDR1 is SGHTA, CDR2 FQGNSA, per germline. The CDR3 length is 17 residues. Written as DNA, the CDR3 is TGTGCCAGCAGCTTAGCGATCGGCGGGAGGTTCGTGAATGAGCAGTTCTTC. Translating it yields CASSLAIGGRFVNEQFF. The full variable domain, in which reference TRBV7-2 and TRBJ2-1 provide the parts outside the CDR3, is GAGVSQSPSNKVTEKGKDVELRCDPISGHTALYWYRQSLGQGLEFLIYFQGNSAPDKSGLPSDRFSAERTGGSVSTLTIQRTQQEDSAVYLCASSLAIGGRFVNEQFFGPGTRLTVL.

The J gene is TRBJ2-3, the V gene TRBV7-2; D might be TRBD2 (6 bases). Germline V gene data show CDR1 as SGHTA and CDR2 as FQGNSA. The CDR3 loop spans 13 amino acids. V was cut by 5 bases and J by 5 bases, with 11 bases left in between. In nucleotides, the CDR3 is TGTGCCAGCAGCCCCCGGAGGGAAGATACGCAGTATTTT. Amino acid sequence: CASSPRREDTQYF.

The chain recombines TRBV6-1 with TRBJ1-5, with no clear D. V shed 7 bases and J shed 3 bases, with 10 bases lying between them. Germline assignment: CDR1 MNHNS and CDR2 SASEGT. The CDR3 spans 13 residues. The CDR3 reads CASKAGSNQPQHF. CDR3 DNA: TGTGCCAGCAAAGCAGGATCCAATCAGCCCCAGCATTTT.

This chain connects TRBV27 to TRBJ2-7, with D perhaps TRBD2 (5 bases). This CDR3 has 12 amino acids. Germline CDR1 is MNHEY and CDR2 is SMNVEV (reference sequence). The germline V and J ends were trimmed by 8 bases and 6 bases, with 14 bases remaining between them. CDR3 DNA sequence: TGTGCCAGCGGTCGACTAACTCTCGAGCAGTACTTC. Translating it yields CASGRLTLEQYF.

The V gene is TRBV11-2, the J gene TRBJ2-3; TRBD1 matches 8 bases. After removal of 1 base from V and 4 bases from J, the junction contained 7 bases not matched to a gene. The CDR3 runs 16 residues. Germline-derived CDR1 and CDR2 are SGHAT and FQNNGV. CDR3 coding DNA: TGTGCCAGCAGCTTAGTCGCAGGGGGCGTATCAGATACGCAGTATTTT. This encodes CASSLVAGGVSDTQYF.

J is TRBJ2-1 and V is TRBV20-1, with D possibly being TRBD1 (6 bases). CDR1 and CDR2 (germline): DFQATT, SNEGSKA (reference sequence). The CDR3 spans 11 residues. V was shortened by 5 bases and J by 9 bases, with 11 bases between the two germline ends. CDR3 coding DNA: TGCAGTGCTGTGGGGGCTATTGAGCAGTTCTTC. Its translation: CSAVGAIEQFF.

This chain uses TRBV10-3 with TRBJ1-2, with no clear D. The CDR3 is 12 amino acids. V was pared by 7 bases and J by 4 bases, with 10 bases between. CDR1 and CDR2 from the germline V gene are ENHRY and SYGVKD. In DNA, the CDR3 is TGTGCCATCACTGCCGTCGGCTATGGCTACACCTTC. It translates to CAITAVGYGYTF.

This chain's CDR3 is CASSLPLSGVGETQYF. CDR3 DNA: TGCGCCAGCAGCCTACCCCTTAGCGGGGTGGGAGAGACCCAGTACTTC. The chain couples TRBV5-1 to TRBJ2-5; 8 bases agree with TRBD2. Germline V lookup: CDR1 SGHRS, CDR2 YFSETQ. J gave up 4 bases and V 4 bases, and 12 bases lay outside the gene matches. This CDR3 region has 16 residues.

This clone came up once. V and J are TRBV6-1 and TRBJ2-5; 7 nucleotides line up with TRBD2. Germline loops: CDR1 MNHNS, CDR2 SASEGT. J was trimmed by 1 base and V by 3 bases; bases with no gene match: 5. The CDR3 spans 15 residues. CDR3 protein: CASSDFGGSQETQYF. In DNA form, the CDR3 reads TGTGCCAGCAGTGATTTTGGCGGGAGCCAAGAGACCCAGTACTTC.

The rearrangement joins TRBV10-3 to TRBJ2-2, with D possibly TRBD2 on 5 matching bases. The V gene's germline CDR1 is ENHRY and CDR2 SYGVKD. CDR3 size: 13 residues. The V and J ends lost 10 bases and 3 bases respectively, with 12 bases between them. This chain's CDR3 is CATTDYYTGELFF. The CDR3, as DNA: TGTGCCACCACAGACTATTACACCGGGGAGCTGTTTTTT.

Here the CDR3 DNA reads TGCAGCGTCCTCCCAGTCGACAGGGTTGGCACCGGGGAGCTGTTTTTT. As protein: CSVLPVDRVGTGELFF. The J gene is TRBJ2-2, the V gene TRBV29-1, with 7 bases aligning to TRBD1. J lost 4 bases, V lost 6 bases, and 14 bases had no gene match. CDR3 length: 16 residues. Germline loops: CDR1 SQVTM, CDR2 ANQGSEA.